A single sample gave rise to the 15 T cell receptor beta chains below, sequenced in a study of cytomegalovirus exposure and HLA in healthy donors. Use of 60 Vbeta and 13 Jbeta primers characterized the PCR. Some clones are missing from TCRdb's copy, which holds only in-frame ones; the method was immunoSEQ multiplex PCR. The profile shows more than 130,000 clones, 75% to 80% of them singletons. The sample taken for sequencing was PBMCs. The receptors stem from a woman in her fifties or sixties in good health and CMV-seronegative.

The chain combines TRBV6-1 with TRBJ1-5; TRBD1 is a possible D gene (5 bases). CDR3 length: 17 residues. V dropped 2 bases and J dropped 0 bases, with 14 bases sitting between them. Germline assignment: CDR1 MNHNS and CDR2 SASEGT. CDR3 DNA: TGTGCCAGCAGTGAAATGACAGCACATTATAGCAATCAGCCCCAGCATTTT. Its translation is CASSEMTAHYSNQPQHF.

The chain employs TRBV4-1 and TRBJ2-5, with 7 bases matching TRBD2. Germline V gives CDR1 MGHRA, CDR2 YSYEKL. Trimming cost V 1 base and J 5 bases; bases outside gene matches: 7. This CDR3 region has 15 residues. CDR3 sequence reads: CASSQVFGGVETQYF. CDR3 nucleotide sequence: TGCGCCAGCAGCCAAGTATTTGGGGGGGTGGAGACCCAGTACTTC.

The rearrangement joins TRBV4-1 to TRBJ2-5; TRBD2 matches at 11 bases. Trimming cost V 2 bases and J 5 bases; bases outside gene matches: 19. This CDR3 is 20 amino acids long. The V gene's germline CDR1 is MGHRA and CDR2 YSYEKL. The DNA of the CDR3 is TGCGCCAGCAGCCAATTCATAGCGGGGGGGCGATTTACATTCCCGGAGACCCAGTACTTC. The encoded protein is CASSQFIAGGRFTFPETQYF.

The chain has TRBV6-5 and TRBJ1-5; 9 nucleotides agree with TRBD1. The germline gives CDR1 MNHEY, CDR2 SVGAGI. This CDR3 has 13 amino acids. The junction had 1 base not matched to a gene; V was cut back by 4 bases and J by 6 bases. CDR3 nucleotides: TGTGCCAGCAGTTGGACAGGGGTTCAGCCCCAGCATTTT. Residues: CASSWTGVQPQHF.

The V and J genes are TRBV19 and TRBJ1-5, with 7 bases aligning to TRBD1. The V and J ends lost 6 bases and 4 bases, in that order; junction bases with no gene match: 9. Germline V gene lookup returns CDR1 LNHDA and CDR2 SQIVND (reference sequence). CDR3 size: 15 residues. CDR3 in amino acids: CASSLQGSGNQPQHF. CDR3 in DNA: TGTGCCAGTAGCCTACAGGGGAGTGGGAATCAGCCCCAGCATTTT.

There are many counts of this clone. The chain links TRBV6-6 to TRBJ2-7; 15 nucleotides agree with TRBD2. Germline CDR1 MNHNY, CDR2 SVGAGI (reference sequence). J was trimmed by 9 bases and V by 5 bases; bases with no gene match: 11. The CDR3 runs 16 residues. CDR3 coding DNA: TGTGCCAGCAGTGCCGAGGGACTAGCGGGGGGTCACGGGCAGTACTTC. It codes for CASSAEGLAGGHGQYF.

The chain joins TRBV7-2 to TRBJ2-3; weak D call: TRBD2 (5 bases). Trimming took 3 bases from V and 5 from J, leaving 15 bases between them. Germline CDR1 and CDR2: SGHTA and FQGNSA. The length of the CDR3 is 15 residues. The CDR3 loop is CASSFGTGYGDTQYF. The DNA for the CDR3 is TGTGCCAGCAGCTTCGGCACGGGGTATGGAGATACGCAGTATTTT.

This chain joins TRBV5-6 and TRBJ2-3, with 11 bases identical to TRBD2. V gave up 4 bases and J gave up 7 bases; unmatched junction bases: 5. Germline CDR1 and CDR2: SGHDT and YYEEEE. This CDR3 region has 14 residues. CDR3 region: CASSTTSGENTQYF. DNA of the CDR3: TGTGCCAGCAGCACGACTAGCGGGGAGAATACGCAGTATTTT.

This clone was observed once. The V call is TRBV6-6, the J call TRBJ1-6; D not resolved. The CDR3 covers 14 residues. CDR1 MNHNY and CDR2 SVGAGI come from the germline V gene (reference sequence). V dropped 6 bases and J dropped 3 bases, with 9 bases sitting between them. The CDR3 sequence: CASRGENYNSPLHF. CDR3 coding DNA: TGTGCCAGCAGAGGAGAAAACTATAATTCACCCCTCCACTTT.

This clone was counted once. One end of the junction is discordant with germline, which a read error may explain. The gene calls are TRBV28 and TRBJ1-1, with D unclear. Per germline, CDR1 MDHEN and CDR2 SYDVKM. This CDR3 has 11 amino acids. CDR3 DNA sequence: TGTGCCAGCAGCCCTGACACAGAAGCTTTCTTT. This codes for CASSPDTEAFF.

The V call is TRBV19, the J call TRBJ2-2; the D gene is possibly TRBD1 (6 bases). Deletions cut 5 bases from V and 5 bases from J, with 12 bases between. CDR1 LNHDA and CDR2 SQIVND come from the germline V gene (reference sequence). This CDR3 contains 14 residues. The CDR3 here is CASSANRETGELFF. The CDR3 nucleotides are TGTGCCAGTAGTGCGAACAGGGAGACCGGGGAGCTGTTTTTT.

The chain recombines TRBV7-2 with TRBJ2-3; D is ambiguous. Germline V gene data show CDR1 as SGHTA and CDR2 as FQGNSA. The CDR3 contains 13 residues. Trimming shortened V by 1 base and J by 5 bases, and 7 bases separated the two germline ends. In DNA form, the CDR3 reads TGTGCCAGCAGCTTAGTGAGGCGAGATACGCAGTATTTT. This sequence encodes CASSLVRRDTQYF.

The V and J genes are TRBV19 and TRBJ1-2; possible D gene TRBD1, 5 bases. The CDR3 is 11 residues long. From germline, CDR1 is LNHDA and CDR2 SQIVND (reference sequence). CDR3 nucleotides: TGTGCTACGAACCCCGGGGGTTACTACACCTTC. It yields the protein CATNPGGYYTF.

The rearrangement joins TRBV7-9 to TRBJ2-1; 11 bases are shared with TRBD2. With V trimmed by 1 base and J by 3 bases, 5 bases remained unmatched. Germline loops: CDR1 SEHNR, CDR2 FQNEAQ (reference sequence). The length of the CDR3 is 17 residues. CDR3 bases: TGTGCCAGCAGCTTAGGGATTAGCGGGGGGGTCTACAATGAGCAGTTCTTC. This translates into CASSLGISGGVYNEQFF.

This chain connects TRBV5-1 to TRBJ1-2, with D perhaps TRBD1 (6 bases). V lost 5 bases, J lost 3 bases, and 8 bases lay in between. Germline assignment: CDR1 SGHRS and CDR2 YFSETQ. The CDR3 length is 12 residues. The CDR3 loop reads CASSEGDYGYTF. CDR3 sequence (DNA): TGCGCCAGCAGTGAGGGGGACTATGGCTACACCTTC.